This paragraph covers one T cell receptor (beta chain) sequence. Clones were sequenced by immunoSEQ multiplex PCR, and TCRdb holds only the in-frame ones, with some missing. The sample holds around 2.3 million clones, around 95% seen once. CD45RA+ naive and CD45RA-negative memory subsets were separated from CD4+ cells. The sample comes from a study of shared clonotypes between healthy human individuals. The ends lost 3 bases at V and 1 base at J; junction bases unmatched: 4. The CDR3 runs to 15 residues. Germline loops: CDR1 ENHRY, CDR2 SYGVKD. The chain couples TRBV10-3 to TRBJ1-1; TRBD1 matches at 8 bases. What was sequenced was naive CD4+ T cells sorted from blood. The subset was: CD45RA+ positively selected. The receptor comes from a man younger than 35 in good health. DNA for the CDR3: TGTGCCATCAGTGACCTGGGACAGGCGAACACTGAAGCTTTCTTT. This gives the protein CAISDLGQANTEAFF.